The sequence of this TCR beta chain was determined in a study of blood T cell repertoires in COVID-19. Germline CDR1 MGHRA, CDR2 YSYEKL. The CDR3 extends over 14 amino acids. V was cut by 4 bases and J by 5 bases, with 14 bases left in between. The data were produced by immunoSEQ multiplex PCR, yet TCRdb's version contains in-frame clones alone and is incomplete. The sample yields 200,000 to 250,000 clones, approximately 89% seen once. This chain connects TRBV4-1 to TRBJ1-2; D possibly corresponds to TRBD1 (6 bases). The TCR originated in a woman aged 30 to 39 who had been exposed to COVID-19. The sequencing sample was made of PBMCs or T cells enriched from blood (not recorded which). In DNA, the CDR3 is TGCGCCAGCAGCCCAACAGGGATAAGGTATGGCTACACCTTC. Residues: CASSPTGIRYGYTF.